This T cell receptor (beta chain) was observed in a study of blood T cell repertoires in COVID-19. On the study more broadly: Specimens from acute and convalescent COVID-19 originated in the United States, Italy and Spain. PBMCs, B-cell-depleted T cells, or T cells provided the cDNA or gDNA that made up the material.

Germline assignment: CDR1 MDHEN and CDR2 SYDVKM. The CDR3 spans 13 residues. The junction had 3 bases not matched to a gene; V was cut back by 4 bases and J by 4 bases. Those enrolled in Seattle joined during active infection and were followed longitudinally afterward. Original handling: Counts of nucleated cells, estimated from reference gene primer amplification, were obtained. Repertoires were generated with immunoSEQ multiplex PCR, while TCRdb's copy carries only in-frame clones and drops some. Clonal size and the V and J genes are those of that table, whereas D and trimming came from the DNA. The sample gives 300,000 to 400,000 clones, 90% of which show up once; under 3% is in the top ten.

Input material: peripheral blood. This rearrangement joins TRBV28 to TRBJ2-5; TRBD1 matches at 7 bases. This TCR was recovered from a woman younger than 45 with COVID-19, enrolled during active disease. This CDR3 is CASSSTGRETQYF. The CDR3 DNA reads as TGTGCCAGCAGTTCGACAGGGAGAGAGACCCAGTACTTC.